Listed below are T cell receptor beta chains from one sample, sequenced in a study of control samples from healthy donors and cancer patients. Using immunoSEQ multiplex PCR, the repertoire was profiled, and TCRdb retains in-frame clones only, with some absent. This sample has tens of thousands of clones, with approximately 89% found just once. Sequencing was performed on blood. The receptors originated from a woman in her twenties or thirties in good health. Both conserved end residues are part of each CDR3.

>TRBV6-5
CASSRQGNNSPLHF
>TRBV6-5
CASSYSEGPGYGYTF
>TRBV6-1
CASSDPGRGLNNEQFF
>TRBV19
CASSTVDRAPSGYTF
>TRBV6-5
CASQGLAGANEQFF
>TRBV29-1
CSVTPPLAVSSYEQYF
>TRBV7-8
CASSFLGQGAYEQYF
>TRBV18
CASSPGHSTDTQYF
>TRBV29-1
CSVVGQGISGYTF
>TRBV19
CASSIVRSPRLDRNQPQHF
>TRBV12-3/TRBV12-4
CASSAPAVYEQYF
>TRBV6-2/TRBV6-3
CASSYSGQGGYGYTF
>TRBV11-3
CASSLDRGGEAFF
>TRBV23-1
CASSQSNRGSNQPQHF
>TRBV6-5
CASSLGVDTEAFF
>TRBV7-2
CASSSDRVFGYTF
>TRBV5-1
CASSEGAYGYTF
>TRBV5-6
CARGPGTDGFF
>TRBV5-1
CASRLQETQYF
>TRBV6-5
CASSYSGLRFGYTF
>TRBV4-2
CASSQDTGFSISYEQYF
>TRBV27
CASSLRGGNEQFF
>TRBV19
CASSTTGANQPQHF